Listed below are T cell receptor beta chains from one sample, sequenced in a study of spatial heterogeneity in lung cancer. TCRdb itself ran the 5' RACE reads through MiXCR, one entry per CDR3 protein. Of tens of thousands of distinct CDR3 sequences listed, approximately 12% are singletons. The sequencing used PBMCs, collected at surgery. The source is a male donor with early-stage non-small cell lung cancer. CDR3s include the opening cysteine and the closing phenylalanine or tryptophan. Each record gives: J gene, clone size, V gene, D gene, CDR3 protein, CDR3 DNA. D genes are given only for firm matches. Only part of the rows carry a size: once, few, many, or a class if the clone is expanded.

>TRBJ2-3|few|TRBV7-2|NA
CASSRTVGADTQYF
TGTGCCAGCAGCCGAACGGTGGGGGCAGATACGCAGTATTTT
>TRBJ1-6|NA|TRBV6-5|NA
CASRDRGNNSPLHF
TGTGCCTCGAGGGACCGAGGGAATAATTCACCCCTCCACTTT
>TRBJ2-7|few|TRBV6-4|TRBD1
CASSLFFRDRDYEQYF
TGTGCCAGCAGCCTCTTCTTCAGGGACAGGGACTACGAGCAGTACTTC
>TRBJ2-7|NA|TRBV11-2|NA
CASSRPPLGYEQYF
TGTGCCAGCAGTCGGCCGCCCTTGGGCTACGAGCAGTACTTC
>TRBJ2-3|NA|TRBV7-2|TRBD2
CASSLTGTSGRWRADTQYF
TGTGCCAGCAGCTTAACCGGGACTAGCGGGAGGTGGCGGGCAGATACGCAGTATTTT
>TRBJ2-6|NA|TRBV7-3|NA
CASSFSGSGANVLTF
TGTGCCAGCAGCTTTTCCGGTTCTGGGGCCAACGTCCTGACTTTC
>TRBJ2-7|NA|TRBV4-3|TRBD2
CASSQDAGVNLYEQYF
TGCGCCAGCAGCCAAGATGCGGGAGTTAATCTCTACGAGCAGTACTTC
>TRBJ2-7|NA|TRBV12-3/TRBV12-4|NA
CASSFGGLTSCEQYF
TGTGCCAGCAGTTTCGGCGGACTGACCTCCTGCGAGCAGTACTTC
>TRBJ2-5|NA|TRBV6-5|NA
CASSRLGETQYF
TGTGCCAGCAGTCGCCTGGGAGAGACCCAGTACTTC
>TRBJ1-6|NA|TRBV6-5|TRBD1
CASSSGQYNSPLHF
TGTGCCAGCAGTTCGGGACAGTATAATTCACCCCTCCACTTT
>TRBJ1-1|NA|TRBV20-1|NA
CSAGKANTEAFF
TGCAGTGCGGGGAAGGCGAACACTGAAGCTTTCTTT
>TRBJ1-1|many|TRBV7-3|NA
CASSAFQGSTEAFF
TGTGCCAGCAGCGCTTTCCAGGGGAGCACTGAAGCTTTCTTT
>TRBJ2-3|few|TRBV7-9|NA
CASSPDSLSTDTQYF
TGTGCCAGCAGCCCGGACAGCCTTAGCACAGATACGCAGTATTTT
>TRBJ2-5|few|TRBV28|TRBD2
CASSFLTSGERQETQYF
TGTGCCAGCAGTTTTCTGACTAGCGGGGAAAGACAAGAGACCCAGTACTTC
>TRBJ2-3|NA|TRBV7-9|NA
CASSLMGSNQPQYF
TGTGCCAGCAGCTTGATGGGTAGCAATCAGCCCCAGTATTTT
>TRBJ2-7|NA|TRBV4-3|NA
CASSQALGAAYEQYF
TGCGCCAGCAGCCAAGCACTAGGGGCCGCCTACGAGCAGTACTTC
>TRBJ2-7|few|TRBV20-1|NA
CSARTDSPEQYF
TGCAGTGCTAGAACCGATTCTCCCGAGCAGTACTTC
>TRBJ2-3|NA|TRBV6-6|NA
CASITGYGPDTQYF
TGTGCCAGCATTACCGGGTACGGTCCAGATACGCAGTATTTT
>TRBJ2-3|few|TRBV7-9|NA
CASSLTPGLASTDTQYF
TGTGCCAGCAGCTTAACCCCGGGACTGGCGTCCACAGATACGCAGTATTTT
>TRBJ2-7|few|TRBV24-1|TRBD2
CATSDSSGSVHEQYF
TGTGCCACCAGTGATTCTAGCGGGAGCGTGCACGAGCAGTACTTC
>TRBJ2-5|few|TRBV7-6|NA
CASSLYMADGRGDETQYF
TGTGCCAGCAGCTTATATATGGCCGACGGCAGGGGGGACGAGACCCAGTACTTC
>TRBJ2-7|NA|TRBV19|TRBD2
CASSMSSGGTYEQYF
TGTGCCAGTAGTATGTCTAGCGGGGGCACCTACGAGCAGTACTTC
>TRBJ2-3|many|TRBV6-6|NA
CASSYSTSTDTQYF
TGTGCCAGCAGTTACTCGACTAGCACAGATACGCAGTATTTT
>TRBJ2-1|many|TRBV2|NA
CASRRTGYNEQFF
TGTGCCAGCAGGCGTACAGGGTACAATGAGCAGTTCTTC
>TRBJ2-3|few|TRBV14|NA
CASSEVETTGTDTQYF
TGTGCCAGCAGTGAAGTGGAGACGACTGGCACAGATACGCAGTATTTT
>TRBJ2-4|few|TRBV7-2|NA
CASSLSRRGAKNIQYF
TGTGCCAGCAGCTTATCCCGGAGGGGTGCCAAAAACATTCAGTACTTC
>TRBJ1-5|few|TRBV6-6|NA
CASSKGVDGNQPQHF
TGTGCCAGCAGCAAAGGGGTGGACGGCAATCAGCCCCAGCATTTT
>TRBJ2-5|NA|TRBV9|TRBD2
CASTSGGGQETQYF
TGTGCCAGCACTAGCGGGGGGGGCCAAGAGACCCAGTACTTC
>TRBJ1-6|NA|TRBV7-9|TRBD1
CASSSGQGQGNSPLHF
TGTGCCAGCAGCTCCGGACAGGGGCAGGGTAATTCACCCCTCCACTTT
>TRBJ2-7|NA|TRBV20-1|NA
CSPGQGPYEQYF
TGCAGCCCTGGGCAGGGACCCTACGAGCAGTACTTC
>TRBJ1-5|few|TRBV12-3/TRBV12-4|NA
CASSLRVGIDQPQHF
TGTGCCAGCAGTTTAAGGGTGGGGATTGATCAGCCCCAGCATTTT
>TRBJ1-3|NA|TRBV11-2|TRBD1
CASSSTGDSGNTIYF
TGTGCCAGCAGCTCGACAGGGGACTCTGGAAACACCATATATTTT
>TRBJ2-5|many|TRBV7-2|TRBD2
CASSLGRLAGGPGQYF
TGTGCCAGCAGCTTAGGGAGACTAGCGGGAGGGCCGGGTCAGTACTTC
>TRBJ2-6|few|TRBV18|NA
CASSPSDGGSGANVLTF
TGTGCCAGCTCACCGTCGGACGGAGGCTCTGGGGCCAACGTCCTGACTTTC
>TRBJ1-5|many|TRBV11-2|NA
CASSLSGNQPQHF
TGTGCCAGCAGCTTATCGGGCAATCAGCCCCAGCATTTT
>TRBJ1-3|many|TRBV5-6|TRBD1
CASSPDRGFSGNTIYF
TGTGCCAGCAGCCCCGACAGGGGGTTCTCTGGAAACACCATATATTTT
>TRBJ1-2|few|TRBV27|NA
CASSSSAPETNYGYTF
TGTGCCAGCAGTTCCTCGGCCCCAGAGACAAACTATGGCTACACCTTC
>TRBJ2-7|few|TRBV20-1|TRBD1
CSAHGGPGQAYEQYF
TGCAGTGCTCACGGGGGACCGGGACAGGCCTACGAGCAGTACTTC
>TRBJ2-7|many|TRBV20-1|TRBD1
CSARSFDRGYEQYF
TGCAGTGCTAGATCCTTCGACAGGGGTTACGAGCAGTACTTC
>TRBJ1-4|NA|TRBV7-9|TRBD1
CASSAPGQEDEKLFF
TGTGCCAGCAGCGCCCCGGGACAGGAGGATGAAAAACTGTTTTTT
>TRBJ2-7|NA|TRBV5-1|NA
CASSLAGPKSSYEQYF
TGCGCCAGCAGCTTGGCCGGGCCGAAGAGCTCCTACGAGCAGTACTTC
>TRBJ2-5|NA|TRBV14|NA
CASSRRDPQETQYF
TGTGCCAGCAGCCGCAGGGACCCCCAAGAGACCCAGTACTTC
>TRBJ2-7|few|TRBV28|TRBD2
CASSLHLAGGSYEQYF
TGTGCCAGCAGTTTACACCTAGCGGGAGGCTCCTACGAGCAGTACTTC